The present T cell receptor beta chain was sequenced within a study of cytomegalovirus exposure and HLA in healthy donors. Overall study results and limits: What a later analysis reportedly showed was that an Asian-associated ancestry cluster had fewer N-insertions than the 666-donor mean.

Both 60 Vbeta primers and 13 Jbeta primers went into the PCR. The assay was immunoSEQ multiplex PCR, and TCRdb's table has in-frame clones only and misses some. Here the sample spans about 78,000 clones, about 78% being singletons. Points on this clone: Its antigen is currently unknown.

V lost 4 bases and J lost 4, with 13 bases in between. The CDR3 totals 14 residues. CDR1 MNHEY and CDR2 SMNVEV come from the germline V gene (reference sequence). Sequencing was carried out using PBMCs. The sequence was collected from a male donor in good health and CMV-seronegative. The gene calls are TRBV27 and TRBJ1-2; the D gene is possibly TRBD1 (5 bases). The CDR3 reads CASSSHSGSYGYTF. DNA for the CDR3: TGTGCCAGCAGTTCTCATTCAGGGTCCTATGGCTACACCTTC.